The next 8 T cell receptor beta chains were all read from a single sample in a study of cytomegalovirus exposure and HLA in healthy donors. 60 Vbeta and 13 Jbeta primers were used in PCR. The method was immunoSEQ multiplex PCR; TCRdb's version includes in-frame clones alone and lacks a portion of them. The table has over 150,000 clones, roughly 87% seen once; the top ten hold roughly 0.23%. The source material was PBMCs. The receptors were sampled from a girl under three years old in good health and CMV-seronegative.

The chain links TRBV10-3 to TRBJ1-1; TRBD1 matches 9 bases. The germline V gene encodes CDR1 ENHRY and CDR2 SYGVKD. CDR3 length: 19 amino acids. V lost 6 bases to trimming and J lost 5 bases; unmatched junction nucleotides: 22. CDR3 DNA sequence: TGTGCCATCAGCGCCCCATCCGGGACAGGGTCTTATCTTCCGACTGAAGCTTTCTTT. It codes for CAISAPSGTGSYLPTEAFF.

The CDR3 spells CASSSRTVRETQYF. The CDR3 coding sequence is TGTGCCAGCAGCTCGCGGACAGTCCGAGAGACCCAGTACTTC. This sequence joins TRBV11-2 and TRBJ2-5, with D possibly being TRBD1 (6 bases). Deletions cut 4 bases from V and 4 bases from J, with 13 bases between. Germline CDR1 reads SGHAT; CDR2 reads FQNNGV. This CDR3 region has 14 residues.

This clone was found once. This rearrangement joins TRBV6-6 to TRBJ2-5, with a possible D match to TRBD1 (5 bases). The J call is doubtful: the DNA matches TRBJ2-7 better. Germline lookup yields CDR1 MNHNY and CDR2 SVGAGI (reference sequence). This CDR3 is built from 13 residues. This chain's CDR3 is CASSYNRLYEQYF. The CDR3, as DNA: TGTGCCAGCAGTTACAACAGGTTATACGAGCAGTACTTC.

The rearrangement joins TRBV7-9 to TRBJ2-1, with D possibly TRBD1 on 6 matching bases. V gave up 1 base and J gave up 10 bases, with 20 bases separating them. CDR1 is SEHNR, CDR2 FQNEAQ, per germline (reference sequence). The CDR3 runs to 16 residues. The CDR3 protein is CASSLGGPTGVREQFF. CDR3 DNA: TGTGCCAGCAGCTTAGGGGGCCCGACAGGAGTCAGGGAGCAGTTCTTC. The variable domain in full, with the rest retrieved from reference TRBV7-9 and TRBJ2-1, is DTGVSQNPRHKITKRGQNVTFRCDPISEHNRLYWYRQTLGQGPEFLTYFQNEAQLEKSRLLSDRFSAERPKGSFSTLEIQRTEQGDSAMYLCASSLGGPTGVREQFFGPGTRLTVL.

This clone was seen more than once but under ten times. The chain joins TRBV5-5 to TRBJ2-7; D might be TRBD2 (6 bases). Deletions cut 2 bases from V and 3 bases from J, with 9 bases between. Looked up from germline, CDR1 is SGHKS and CDR2 is YYEKEE (reference sequence). This CDR3 has 13 residues. DNA of the CDR3: TGTGCCAGCAGCTTAGGCGGGGTCTACGAGCAGTACTTC. Translating gives CASSLGGVYEQYF.

This chain joins TRBV14 and TRBJ1-4; D may be TRBD1 (5 bases). CDR3 size: 16 residues. CDR1 is SGHDN, CDR2 FVKESK, per germline. Trimming took 2 bases from V and 5 from J, leaving 15 bases between them. The CDR3 loop reads CASSQWGWGLNEKLFF. As DNA, the CDR3 is TGTGCCAGCAGCCAATGGGGCTGGGGCCTCAATGAAAAACTGTTTTTT. The whole variable domain, remainder taken from reference TRBV14 and TRBJ1-4, is EAGVTQFPSHSVIEKGQTVTLRCDPISGHDNLYWYRRVMGKEIKFLLHFVKESKQDESGMPNNRFLAERTGGTYSTLKVQPAELEDSGVYFCASSQWGWGLNEKLFFGSGTQLSVL.

The V call is TRBV5-1, the J call TRBJ2-3; D not resolved. V was cut by 0 bases and J by 3 bases, with 11 bases left in between. The CDR3 totals 15 residues. CDR1 SGHRS and CDR2 YFSETQ come from the germline V gene. The CDR3 is CASSLGPGGTDTQYF. The CDR3 DNA sequence: TGCGCCAGCAGCTTGGGCCCAGGTGGGACAGATACGCAGTATTTT.

This chain uses TRBV4-3 with TRBJ1-5; the match to TRBD1 covers 8 bases. Trimming removed 0 bases from V and 0 bases from J; junction bases left unmatched: 13. This CDR3 has 20 amino acids. Germline-derived CDR1 and CDR2 are LGHNA and YSLEER. The CDR3 sequence is CASSQDRGRGGVHSNQPQHF. In DNA, the CDR3 is TGCGCCAGCAGCCAAGACAGGGGGCGAGGGGGAGTCCATAGCAATCAGCCCCAGCATTTT.